This passage covers 21 T cell receptor beta chains from one sample sequenced in a study of blood T cells in healthy people across ages. Combining a sample-barcoded 5' primer with a J-beta primer mix, a second PCR ran for roughly 7 to 11 cycles. MiXCR, run by TCRdb on the 5' RACE reads, gives a single entry per CDR3 protein. The sample records hundreds of thousands of distinct CDR3 sequences, 32% being singletons. Sequencing was carried out using blood. The receptors shown here come from a woman of 80 years or more in good health.

This clonotype was counted between two and nine times. A much larger clone is a single base away; this may be a read error. V and J are TRBV5-1 and TRBJ2-1; 7 bases are a match to TRBD1. V trimming: 2 bases; J trimming: 8 bases; junction bases outside the gene matches: 7. The CDR3 totals 14 residues. Germline assignment: CDR1 SGHRS and CDR2 YFSETQ. The CDR3 here is CASSFRTGGDEQFF. For the CDR3, the DNA is TGCGCCAGCAGCTTCAGGACAGGTGGGGATGAGCAGTTCTTC.

This chain links TRBV27 with TRBJ1-1; 8 nucleotides align to TRBD1. CDR3 length equals 15 residues. Germline CDR1 MNHEY, CDR2 SMNVEV (reference sequence). J gave up 7 bases and V 4 bases, and 11 bases lay outside the gene matches. The CDR3 here is CASSWAGGEWHEAFF. DNA of the CDR3: TGTGCCAGCAGTTGGGCAGGGGGCGAGTGGCATGAAGCTTTCTTT.

CDR3 in amino acids: CASSSGQGGSETRYF. The CDR3 DNA follows: TGTGCCAGCAGCTCCGGACAGGGAGGGTCAGAGACCCGGTACTTC. The V and J genes are TRBV7-2 and TRBJ2-7, with a possible D match to TRBD1 (8 bases). The CDR3 contains 15 residues. Trimming removed 4 bases from V and 12 bases from J, with 25 bases in between. Germline V gives CDR1 SGHTA, CDR2 FQGNSA.

Many counts were recorded for this clonotype. This chain links TRBV5-1 with TRBJ1-2; D gene unclear. The V gene lost 0 bases and the J gene lost 6 bases, with 9 bases spanning the gap. CDR1 and CDR2 from the germline V gene are SGHRS and YFSETQ. The CDR3 extends over 13 amino acids. The CDR3 here is CASSLAEKDGYTF. As DNA, the CDR3 is TGCGCCAGCAGCTTGGCCGAAAAGGATGGCTACACCTTC.

The CDR3 nucleotides read TGCAGTGCTAGAGATACAGAAACAGGGTTGGCCTATGGCTACACCTTC. This translates into CSARDTETGLAYGYTF. The V call is TRBV20-1, the J call TRBJ1-2, with D perhaps TRBD1 (6 bases). The CDR3 is 16 residues long. CDR1 and CDR2 from the germline V gene are DFQATT and SNEGSKA (reference sequence). V was clipped by 0 bases and J by 4 bases, with 18 bases between them.

CDR3 in amino acids: CASSLRGKVSYEQYF. The CDR3 DNA follows: TGTGCCAGCAGCTTACGGGGGAAGGTCTCCTACGAGCAGTACTTC. The V gene is TRBV7-2, the J gene TRBJ2-7, with a weak D call TRBD2 (6 bases). Deletions cut 2 bases from V and 0 bases from J, with 11 bases between. This CDR3 region has 15 residues. The germline V gene has CDR1 SGHTA and CDR2 FQGNSA.

This clonotype was detected once. Sequence at one end of the junction differs from germline and may be a read error. V gene TRBV7-3 combines with J gene TRBJ1-1; TRBD1 aligns across 7 bases. This CDR3 contains 15 residues. Germline loops: CDR1 SGHTA, CDR2 FQGTGA. This CDR3 is CAGSRDRVTNTEAFF. The CDR3 nucleotides read TGTGCCGGCAGCCGAGACAGGGTAACCAACACTGAAGCTTTCTTT.

A few counts support this clonotype. The gene calls are TRBV7-6 and TRBJ2-5; unclear D gene. Germline V CDR1 and CDR2: SGHVS, FNYEAQ. Trimming took 5 bases from V and 7 from J, leaving 17 bases between them. There are 14 residues in the CDR3. The DNA of the CDR3 is TGTGCCAGCAGCCTGGGCCAGCCTGGCGCGACCCAGTACTTC. This translates into CASSLGQPGATQYF.

This chain links TRBV5-1 with TRBJ2-1; D may correspond to TRBD1 or TRBD2 (5 bases each). V gave up 8 bases and J gave up 5 bases, with 20 bases separating them. The CDR3 extends over 15 amino acids. Germline V CDR1 and CDR2: SGHRS, YFSETQ. The CDR3 spells CASHATSGPDNEQFF. The CDR3 nucleotides are TGCGCCAGTCACGCGACCTCGGGACCTGACAATGAGCAGTTCTTC.

For this clonotype: One junction end disagrees with the germline gene, perhaps due to a read error. The V and J genes are TRBV18 and TRBJ2-6; D possibly corresponds to TRBD1 (6 bases). CDR3 length: 20 amino acids. Germline-derived CDR1 and CDR2 are KGHSH and LQKENI. The CDR3 protein is CASPPTKDRSSTSGANVLTF. The CDR3 region has the DNA TGTGCCAGCCCACCAACCAAGGACAGATCGTCTACCTCTGGGGCCAACGTCCTGACTTTC.

Turning to this clonotype: A much bigger clone sits one base away, suggesting this may be a read error. The CDR3 sequence: CAGKRTGGSTDTQYF. CDR3 bases: TGTGCCGGCAAAAGGACAGGGGGTAGCACAGATACGCAGTATTTT. The V gene is TRBV2, the J gene TRBJ2-3, with 10 bases matching TRBD1. The CDR3 covers 15 residues. CDR1 SNHLY and CDR2 FYNNEI come from the germline V gene. V lost 11 bases, J lost 0 bases, and 8 bases stayed unmatched.

At least ten counts were recorded for this clonotype. The chain combines TRBV28 with TRBJ2-4; TRBD2 is a possible D gene (5 bases). CDR3 length: 14 residues. Germline V gene sequence: CDR1 MDHEN, CDR2 SYDVKM. With 4 bases removed from V and 10 bases from J, the gap between germline ends came to 17 bases. CDR3 in amino acids: CASSSDAVGEIQYF. The CDR3 DNA reads as TGTGCCAGCAGTTCCGACGCGGTCGGGGAGATTCAGTACTTC.

This clonotype has at least ten counts. The rearrangement uses TRBV5-1 and TRBJ2-2, with D unresolved. Germline CDR1 is SGHRS and CDR2 is YFSETQ. Deletions cut 4 bases from V and 4 bases from J, with 14 bases between. The CDR3 extends over 15 amino acids. This chain's CDR3 is CASSVAQSGTGELFF. CDR3 nucleotide sequence: TGCGCCAGCAGCGTCGCCCAGTCGGGCACCGGGGAGCTGTTTTTT.

This clonotype appeared a few times. The chain combines TRBV5-5 with TRBJ1-1; D might be TRBD1 (5 bases). Germline CDR1 and CDR2: SGHKS and YYEKEE (reference sequence). V shed 3 bases and J shed 0 bases, with 18 bases lying between them. The CDR3 totals 17 residues. The CDR3 DNA sequence: TGTGCCAGCAGCTACGAGAGACGGGGGTTTTTGAACACTGAAGCTTTCTTT. Protein product: CASSYERRGFLNTEAFF.

At least ten counts were recorded for this clonotype. The V and J genes are TRBV27 and TRBJ1-6, with a weak D call TRBD1 (5 bases). V lost 2 bases and J lost 9, with 14 bases in between. Germline values: CDR1 MNHEY, CDR2 SMNVEV (reference sequence). This CDR3 region has 15 residues. CDR3 nucleotide sequence: TGTGCCAGCAGTTTAACAGGCGAGGGGAGTTCACCCCTCCACTTT. Residues: CASSLTGEGSSPLHF.

This clonotype was observed at least ten times. This rearrangement joins TRBV11-2 to TRBJ2-5, with 8 bases that match TRBD1. Trimming took 3 bases from V and 1 from J; bases not matched to a gene: 4. The CDR3 loop spans 15 amino acids. In germline, CDR1 is SGHAT, CDR2 FQNNGV. The CDR3 protein is CASSFRGQSQETQYF. In DNA form, the CDR3 reads TGTGCCAGCAGCTTCAGGGGGCAGTCCCAAGAGACCCAGTACTTC. Variable domain in full (rest from reference TRBV11-2 and TRBJ2-5): EAGVAQSPRYKIIEKRQSVAFWCNPISGHATLYWYQQILGQGPKLLIQFQNNGVVDDSQLPKDRFSAERLKGVDSTLKIQPAKLEDSAVYLCASSFRGQSQETQYFGPGTRLLVL.

V is TRBV5-1 and J is TRBJ2-2, with a weak D call TRBD1 (5 bases). V lost 1 base and J lost 3, with 13 bases in between. The CDR3 length is 16 residues. The germline V gene has CDR1 SGHRS and CDR2 YFSETQ. CDR3 bases: TGCGCCAGCAGCTTGACCCCGATAGGGGACACCGGGGAGCTGTTTTTT. Protein: CASSLTPIGDTGELFF.

This clonotype appeared a few times. This could be a read error, since a much larger clone is one nucleotide away. This chain links TRBV29-1 with TRBJ2-7; 8 positions agree with TRBD1. Germline V gene lookup returns CDR1 SQVTM and CDR2 ANQGSEA. After removal of 5 bases from V and 4 bases from J, the junction contained 7 bases not matched to a gene. This CDR3 contains 13 residues. The CDR3 loop reads CSVTETGGYEQYF. CDR3 DNA sequence: TGCAGCGTTACGGAAACAGGGGGTTACGAGCAGTACTTC.

This clonotype was found a few times. V usage is TRBV3-1 and J usage is TRBJ1-2; D is undetermined. V gave up 0 bases and J gave up 3 bases, with 5 bases separating them. This CDR3 is built from 13 residues. CDR1 and CDR2 (germline): LGHDT, YNNKEL (reference sequence). In DNA form, the CDR3 reads TGTGCCAGCAGCCAAGATACCGACTATGGCTACACCTTC. It is translated as CASSQDTDYGYTF.

The gene calls are TRBV6-1 and TRBJ1-1, with 11 bases matching TRBD1. The V gene end was trimmed by 6 bases and the J gene end by 0 bases; junction bases not matched to a gene: 0. This CDR3 comprises 14 residues. Germline V gene lookup returns CDR1 MNHNS and CDR2 SASEGT. The CDR3 DNA follows: TGTGCCAGCAGGGACAGGGGGCTGAACACTGAAGCTTTCTTT. The encoded protein is CASRDRGLNTEAFF.

This clonotype was seen ten or more times. The chain joins TRBV28 to TRBJ2-7; 10 bases are a match to TRBD1. The CDR3 length is 15 residues. Looked up from germline, CDR1 is MDHEN and CDR2 is SYDVKM. V lost 2 bases, J lost 7 bases, and 8 bases stayed unmatched. This CDR3 is CASSLPGTGAREQYF. CDR3 sequence (DNA): TGTGCCAGCAGTTTACCCGGGACAGGGGCACGGGAGCAGTACTTC.